The clone carrying this TCR beta chain has just a few counts. Its antigen remains unknown. PCR was performed using 60 Vbeta and 13 Jbeta primers. This table comes from immunoSEQ multiplex PCR, and its TCRdb copy is limited to in-frame clones, with some not included. The data contain about 280,000 clones, roughly 89% of them singletons. The sample belongs to a study of cytomegalovirus exposure and HLA in healthy donors. Points from the study as a whole: Overall, around 150 TCR beta chains were annotated as cytomegalovirus-associated. In most subjects, TCR beta sequences reportedly gave accurate predictions of HLA-A and HLA-B alleles.

Germline assignment: CDR1 SGHAT and CDR2 FQNNGV. The CDR3 covers 14 residues. V lost 8 bases to trimming and J lost 1 base, with 12 bases between them. The sequence was collected from a woman younger than 35 in good health and CMV-seronegative. This sequence joins TRBV11-2 and TRBJ1-3, with unresolved D. The sequenced sample consisted of PBMCs. In nucleotides, the CDR3 is TGTGCCAGCGCCTCTTTACTTTCTGGAAACACCATATATTTT. It translates to CASASLLSGNTIYF.